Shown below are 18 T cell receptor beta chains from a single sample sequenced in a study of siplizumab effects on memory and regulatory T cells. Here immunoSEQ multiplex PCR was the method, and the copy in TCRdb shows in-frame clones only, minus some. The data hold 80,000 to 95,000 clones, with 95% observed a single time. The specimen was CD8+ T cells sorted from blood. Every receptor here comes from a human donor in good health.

CDR3 coding DNA: TGCGCCAGCAGCCTAACGACTAGCGGCTACAATGAGCAGTTCTTC. Protein product: CASSLTTSGYNEQFF. The rearrangement links TRBV4-1 to TRBJ2-1; 9 positions match TRBD2. CDR1 is MGHRA and CDR2 is YSYEKL in the germline V gene. CDR3 length: 15 amino acids. J lost 3 bases, V lost 4 bases, and 4 bases had no gene match.

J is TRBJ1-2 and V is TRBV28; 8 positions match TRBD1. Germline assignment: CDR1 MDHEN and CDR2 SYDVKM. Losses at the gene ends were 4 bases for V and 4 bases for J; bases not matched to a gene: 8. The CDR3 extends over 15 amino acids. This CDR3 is CASSSMVTGGYGYTF. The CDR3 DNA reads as TGTGCCAGCAGTTCTATGGTTACAGGGGGCTATGGCTACACCTTC.

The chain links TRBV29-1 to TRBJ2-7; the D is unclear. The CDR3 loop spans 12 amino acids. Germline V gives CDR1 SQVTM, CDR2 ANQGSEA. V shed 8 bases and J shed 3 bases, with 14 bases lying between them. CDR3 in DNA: TGCAGCATTAAAACGAATAACTACGAGCAGTACTTC. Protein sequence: CSIKTNNYEQYF.

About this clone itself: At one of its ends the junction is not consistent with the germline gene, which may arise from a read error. The CDR3 bases are TGTGCCAGCAGCGAAGACAGGGGTCCAGAGACCCAGTACTTC. Translated, it gives CASSEDRGPETQYF. V gene TRBV14 combines with J gene TRBJ2-5, with 8 bases fitting TRBD1. Germline V CDR1 and CDR2: SGHDN, FVKESK. The CDR3 runs 14 residues.

The CDR3 region is CASIPGTGGAEQYF. CDR3 nucleotides: TGTGCCAGCATCCCCGGGACAGGGGGCGCCGAGCAGTACTTC. The gene calls are TRBV7-9 and TRBJ2-7, with TRBD1 matching over 12 bases. This CDR3 region has 14 residues. Per the germline V gene, CDR1 is SEHNR and CDR2 is FQNEAQ (reference sequence). V lost 7 bases and J lost 6; bases outside the gene matches: 7.

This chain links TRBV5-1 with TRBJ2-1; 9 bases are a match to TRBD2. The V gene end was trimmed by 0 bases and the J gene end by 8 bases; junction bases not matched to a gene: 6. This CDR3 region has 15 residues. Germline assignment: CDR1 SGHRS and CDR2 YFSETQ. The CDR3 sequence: CASSLVGREGDEQFF. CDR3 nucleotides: TGCGCCAGCAGCTTGGTCGGGCGGGAGGGCGATGAGCAGTTCTTC.

The CDR3 nucleotides are TGCGCCAGCAGTGTAAACTCCAATGAGCAGTTCTTC. Translated: CASSVNSNEQFF. The gene calls are TRBV10-2 and TRBJ2-1; D uncertain. The germline CDR1 and CDR2 sequences are WSHSY and SAAADI. The length of the CDR3 is 12 residues. V was cut by 4 bases and J by 6 bases, with 7 bases left in between.

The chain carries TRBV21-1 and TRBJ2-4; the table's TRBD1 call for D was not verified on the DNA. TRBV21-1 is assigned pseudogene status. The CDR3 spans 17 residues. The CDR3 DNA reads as TGTGCCAGCAGCAGGGGACACCTAGGGATTGGCAAAAACATTCAGTACTTC. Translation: CASSRGHLGIGKNIQYF.

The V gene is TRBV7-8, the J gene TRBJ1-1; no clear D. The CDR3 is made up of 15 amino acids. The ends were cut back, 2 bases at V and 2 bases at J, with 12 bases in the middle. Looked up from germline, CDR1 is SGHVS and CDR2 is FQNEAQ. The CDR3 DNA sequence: TGTGCCAGCAGCTTACCCTCCAGAGGCAACACTGAAGCTTTCTTT. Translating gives CASSLPSRGNTEAFF.

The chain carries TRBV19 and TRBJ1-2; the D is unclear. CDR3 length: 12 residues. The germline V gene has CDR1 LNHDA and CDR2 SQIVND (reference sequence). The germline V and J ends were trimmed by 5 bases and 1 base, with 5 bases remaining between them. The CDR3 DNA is TGTGCCAGTAGTCCGGATAACTATGGCTACACCTTC. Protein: CASSPDNYGYTF.

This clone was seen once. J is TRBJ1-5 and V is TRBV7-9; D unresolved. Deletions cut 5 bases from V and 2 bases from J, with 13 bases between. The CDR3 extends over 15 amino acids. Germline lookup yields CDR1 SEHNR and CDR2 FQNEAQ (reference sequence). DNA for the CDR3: TGTGCCAGCAGCCCTGAGAGGGCTGGCAATCAGCCCCAGCATTTT. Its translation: CASSPERAGNQPQHF.

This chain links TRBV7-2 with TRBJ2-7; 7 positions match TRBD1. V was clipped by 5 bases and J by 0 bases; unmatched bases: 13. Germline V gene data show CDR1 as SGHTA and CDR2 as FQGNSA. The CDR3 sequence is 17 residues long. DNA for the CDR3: TGTGCCAGCAGCCCATTTCACAGGGGCCGGAGCTCCTACGAGCAGTACTTC. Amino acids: CASSPFHRGRSSYEQYF.

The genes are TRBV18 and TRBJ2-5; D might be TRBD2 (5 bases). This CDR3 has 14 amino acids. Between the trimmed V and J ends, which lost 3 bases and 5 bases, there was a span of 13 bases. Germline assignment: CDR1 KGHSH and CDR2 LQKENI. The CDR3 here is CASSPTRAGETQYF. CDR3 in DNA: TGTGCCAGCTCACCTACGAGGGCCGGGGAGACCCAGTACTTC.

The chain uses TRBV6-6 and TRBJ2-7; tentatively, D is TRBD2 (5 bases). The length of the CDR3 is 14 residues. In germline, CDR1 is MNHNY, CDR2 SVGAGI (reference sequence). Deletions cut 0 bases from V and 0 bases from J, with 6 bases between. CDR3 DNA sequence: TGTGCCAGCAGTTACTCGGACTCCTCCTACGAGCAGTACTTC. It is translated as CASSYSDSSYEQYF.

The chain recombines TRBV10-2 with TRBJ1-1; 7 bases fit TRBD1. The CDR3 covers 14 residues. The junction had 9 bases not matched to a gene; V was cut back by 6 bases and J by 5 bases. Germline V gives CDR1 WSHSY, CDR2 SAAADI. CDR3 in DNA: TGCGCCAGCAGGGAGACAGGGTCGGGAACTGAAGCTTTCTTT. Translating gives CASRETGSGTEAFF.

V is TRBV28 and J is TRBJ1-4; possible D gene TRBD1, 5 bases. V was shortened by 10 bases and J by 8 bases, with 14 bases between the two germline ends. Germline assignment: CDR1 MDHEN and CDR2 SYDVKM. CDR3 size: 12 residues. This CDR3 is CATHQGGEKLFF. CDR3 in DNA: TGTGCCACCCATCAGGGAGGAGAAAAACTGTTTTTT.

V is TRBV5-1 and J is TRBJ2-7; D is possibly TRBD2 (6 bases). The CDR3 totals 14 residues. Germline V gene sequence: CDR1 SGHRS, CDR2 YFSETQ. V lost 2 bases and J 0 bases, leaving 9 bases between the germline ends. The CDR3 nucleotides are TGCGCCAGCAGCTTAGGCGGGATCTCCTACGAGCAGTACTTC. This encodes CASSLGGISYEQYF.

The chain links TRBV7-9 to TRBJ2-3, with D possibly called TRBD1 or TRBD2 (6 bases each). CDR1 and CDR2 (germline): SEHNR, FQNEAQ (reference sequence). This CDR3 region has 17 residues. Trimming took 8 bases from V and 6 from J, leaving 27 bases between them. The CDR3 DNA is TGTGCCAGCGAAACCCCAGGGGCGGGACACGCTCCGGATACGCAGTATTTT. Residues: CASETPGAGHAPDTQYF.